What follows are 13 T cell receptor beta chains derived from one specimen sequenced in a study of blood T cell repertoires in COVID-19. Clones were sequenced by immunoSEQ multiplex PCR, and TCRdb holds only the in-frame ones, with some missing. Of a few hundred thousand clones listed, almost 85% are singletons. Material for sequencing was peripheral blood. The origin of the receptors is a human donor in a cohort sampled during active COVID-19.

The chain joins TRBV25-1 to TRBJ2-6; no definite D call. Germline CDR1 is MGHDK and CDR2 is SYGVNS. CDR3 size: 15 residues. With 6 bases removed from V and 1 base from J, the gap between germline ends came to 10 bases. CDR3 amino acids: CASSPPRSGANVLTF. The CDR3 DNA reads as TGTGCCAGCAGCCCCCCTAGGTCTGGGGCCAACGTCCTGACTTTC.

The rearrangement links TRBV7-8 to TRBJ1-1, with D hard to call. Germline assignment: CDR1 SGHVS and CDR2 FQNEAQ. The germline V and J ends were trimmed by 2 bases and 1 base, with 11 bases remaining between them. CDR3 length: 15 residues. The CDR3 DNA sequence: TGTGCCAGCAGCTTACGACAACCTGGGAACACTGAAGCTTTCTTT. The encoded protein is CASSLRQPGNTEAFF.

The chain links TRBV6-4 to TRBJ1-2, with TRBD1 identical over 11 bases. The CDR3 totals 13 residues. V trimming: 6 bases; J trimming: 4 bases; junction bases outside the gene matches: 1. CDR1 MRHNA and CDR2 SNTAGT come from the germline V gene. DNA for the CDR3: TGTGCCAGCAGGGGGACAGGGGGCTATGGCTACACCTTC. As protein: CASRGTGGYGYTF.

The chain links TRBV9 to TRBJ2-2; tentatively, D is TRBD2 (6 bases). This CDR3 is 16 amino acids long. Between the trimmed V and J ends, which lost 2 bases and 4 bases, there was a span of 15 bases. Germline CDR1 is SGDLS and CDR2 is YYNGEE. For the CDR3, the DNA is TGTGCCAGCAGCGTCGAGGGAGGAGTTGCCACCGGGGAGCTGTTTTTT. Amino acids: CASSVEGGVATGELFF. Filled out from reference TRBV9 and TRBJ2-2, the complete variable domain reads DSGVTQTPKHLITATGQRVTLRCSPRSGDLSVYWYQQSLDQGLQFLIQYYNGEERAKGNILERFSAQQFPDLHSELNLSSLELGDSALYFCASSVEGGVATGELFFGEGSRLTVL.

This chain connects TRBV30 to TRBJ1-6; 11 bases are a match to TRBD1. The ends lost 3 bases at V and 6 bases at J; junction bases unmatched: 4. Germline V gene sequence: CDR1 GTSNPN, CDR2 SVGIG (reference sequence). The length of the CDR3 is 15 residues. CDR3 bases: TGTGCCTGGAGGGACAGGGGGCGTTTTAATTCACCCCTCCACTTT. Encoded protein: CAWRDRGRFNSPLHF.

This clone has more than one count but fewer than ten. The rearrangement joins TRBV27 to TRBJ2-3; 12 nucleotides match TRBD2. Trimming cost V 5 bases and J 4 bases; bases outside gene matches: 4. This CDR3 has 15 amino acids. Per germline, CDR1 MNHEY and CDR2 SMNVEV (reference sequence). The CDR3 loop reads CASSLAGGFADTQYF. The DNA for the CDR3 is TGTGCCAGCAGTCTAGCGGGGGGGTTTGCAGATACGCAGTATTTT.

The chain employs TRBV3-1 (or the pseudogene TRBV3-2) and TRBJ1-1, with D uncertain. With 1 base removed from V and 2 bases from J, the gap between germline ends came to 8 bases. In germline, CDR1 is LGHDT, CDR2 YNNKEL (reference sequence). The CDR3 is 14 amino acids. CDR3 region: CASSQAFRNTEAFF. DNA for the CDR3: TGTGCCAGCAGCCAAGCGTTCAGAAACACTGAAGCTTTCTTT.

The rearrangement links TRBV3-1 (or the pseudogene TRBV3-2) to TRBJ1-4; D is undetermined. V lost 2 bases to trimming and J lost 8 bases, with 3 bases between them. This CDR3 has 11 amino acids. Germline V gene lookup returns CDR1 LGHDT and CDR2 YNNKEL (reference sequence). The CDR3: CASSQLEKLFF. For the CDR3, the DNA is TGTGCCAGCAGCCAACTGGAAAAACTGTTTTTT.

This clone was found once. V gene TRBV7-3 combines with J gene TRBJ2-3; 7 bases are shared with TRBD1. Germline V lookup: CDR1 SGHTA, CDR2 FQGTGA. The CDR3 is 16 residues long. J lost 0 bases, V lost 3 bases, and 6 bases had no gene match. CDR3 sequence: CASSLLGQISTDTQYF. CDR3 DNA sequence: TGTGCCAGCAGCTTGTTGGGACAGATTAGCACAGATACGCAGTATTTT.

This chain joins TRBV7-3 and TRBJ2-3; the D gene is possibly TRBD2 (7 bases). Looked up from germline, CDR1 is SGHTA and CDR2 is FQGTGA. CDR3 length: 15 amino acids. Trimming cost V 1 base and J 5 bases, with 13 bases left between them. In DNA form, the CDR3 reads TGTGCCAGCAGCTTAAGGGGGGGCCTTAGAGATACGCAGTATTTT. Protein product: CASSLRGGLRDTQYF. The full variable domain, rest sourced from reference TRBV7-3 and TRBJ2-3, is GAGVSQTPSNKVTEKGKYVELRCDPISGHTALYWYRQSLGQGPEFLIYFQGTGAADDSGLPNDRFFAVRPEGSVSTLKIQRTERGDSAVYLCASSLRGGLRDTQYFGPGTRLTVL.

This clone was found once. This chain's CDR3 is CASSIILTGSNQPQHF. DNA of the CDR3: TGTGCCAGTAGTATAATTCTAACAGGGAGCAATCAGCCCCAGCATTTT. The rearrangement uses TRBV19 and TRBJ1-5; D is perhaps TRBD1 (6 bases). Trimming took 2 bases from V and 1 from J, leaving 12 bases between them. Per the germline V gene, CDR1 is LNHDA and CDR2 is SQIVND (reference sequence). The CDR3 totals 16 residues. The full variable domain, rest sourced from reference TRBV19 and TRBJ1-5, is DGGITQSPKYLFRKEGQNVTLSCEQNLNHDAMYWYRQDPGQGLRLIYYSQIVNDFQKGDIAEGYSVSREKKESFPLTVTSAQKNPTAFYLCASSIILTGSNQPQHFGDGTRLSIL.

The chain combines TRBV4-2 with TRBJ1-2; the D gene is possibly TRBD1 (5 bases). CDR1 and CDR2 from the germline V gene are LGHNA and YNFKEQ. The CDR3 has 16 residues. V lost 0 bases and J lost 6, with 17 bases in between. The CDR3 loop reads CASSQEAPEGADGYTF. CDR3 DNA: TGTGCCAGCAGCCAAGAAGCACCAGAAGGGGCGGATGGCTACACCTTC.

This chain joins TRBV15 and TRBJ1-6; D not resolved. Between the trimmed V and J ends, which lost 0 bases and 8 bases, there was a span of 17 bases. CDR3 size: 17 residues. Per germline, CDR1 LNHNV and CDR2 YYDKDF (reference sequence). Written as DNA, the CDR3 is TGTGCCACCAGCAGAGAAAGGAAAGATAGAGGATATTCACCCCTCCACTTT. Protein product: CATSRERKDRGYSPLHF.